This entry describes one TCR beta chain. This clone appeared a few times. Its antigen target is currently unknown. Base quality data are lacking; no much larger clone is found one base away. Library creation used the immunoSEQ multiplex PCR assay. For the multiplex PCR, a mixture combining 60 forward primers for TCR Vbeta segments and 13 reverse primers for TCR Jbeta segments was used. A multiplex PCR assay on genomic DNA amplified the CDR3 region of rearranged TCR beta genes. On the Illumina HiSeq System, the amplified TCR beta libraries were sequenced as 87-base-pair reads. The original pipeline was this. A later analysis counted approximately 84 million unique TCR beta chains across the 550 to 800 repertoires, and roughly 11 million of these chains were shared by at least two donors. A nearest-neighbor algorithm error-corrected the raw reads and collapsed the reads into unique sequences, merging closely related sequences to remove PCR and sequencing errors. To assign V, D and J gene segments, CDR3 sequences were aligned to IMGT reference sequences. For a sequence to be retained, a match of at least six nucleotides was required to both a V gene segment and a J gene segment. A rearrangement was called productive if the CDR3 had no stop codons and remained in frame with V and J, and every other rearrangement was called non-productive. CDR3 was defined by IMGT convention, running from the second conserved V-encoded cysteine to the conserved J-encoded phenylalanine. In an earlier analysis of 587 of the donors, sequences lacking an unambiguous match to a single V gene segment were excluded. An earlier analysis of a few hundred of the donors classified V segments as functional when productive rearrangements were above 56.7% and as segregating when the standard deviation between donors was above 5%. A statistical classification framework was built to diagnose cytomegalovirus status from the catalog of TCR beta chain sequences. A later analysis assigned V and J genes by comparing TCR nucleotide sequences with IMGT/GENE-DB human TR gene sequences. In a later analysis, CDR3 sequences and most-parsimonious VDJ recombination scenarios were assigned using the TCRdist pipeline. A later analysis defined each TCR beta chain by its CDR3 amino acid sequence plus V-gene family, and excluded reads lacking a unique V-gene family. In a later analysis, around 650 highly shared, low-generation-probability nucleotide sequences were removed to address suspected cross-contamination and a sequencing artifact. For each public chain, a later analysis derived a clonal expansion index from normalized ranks of inferred template counts within each repertoire. In a later analysis, generation probabilities were computed using a VDJ recombination model fitted to out-of-frame rearrangements, and the results were checked against IGoR. Hypergeometric tests were used in a later analysis to score TCR-TCR, TCR-HLA and TCR-CMV co-occurrence, with a repertoire-size bias correction applied to the TCR pairs. To estimate false discovery rates, a later analysis permuted the HLA or CMV assignments 20 times. In a later analysis, co-occurring TCRs were grouped using DBSCAN, with TCRdist sequence similarity added in when clustering inside HLA-allele-positive subsets. For co-occurrence clustering, repertoires with fewer than 30,000 or more than 120,000 public chains were excluded, along with 4 to 6 repertoires with anomalous nucleotide sharing. TCRdb re-hosts the immuneACCESS table, in-frame sequences only. Its copies lack some clones; in the studies checked, an unresolved V gene accounts for under half of them, and the cause for the rest is not known. V and J calls and clone size follow that table, whereas D and trimming were derived from the DNA. Across this sample there are approximately 140,000 clones, with 60% to 85% seen only once. The ten largest clonotypes hold about an eighth of the sample.

The cohort comprised some 700 healthy bone marrow donors. Cohort members were all nominally healthy when sampled, although unrecorded immune exposures were likely present. The donor was CMV seropositive and was included in the group of around 300 seropositive cohort members. Each donor provided a peripheral blood sample, and peripheral blood mononuclear cells were used for TCR beta sequencing. The Qiagen DNeasy Blood Extraction Kit was used to extract genomic DNA from the blood cell samples. Unmatched junction bases come to 4, with V trimmed by 1 base and J by 2 bases. From the cysteine through the phenylalanine, the CDR3 covers 15 amino acids. Of all the DNA, just the CDR3 is kept, 45 bases in frame from base 1. CDR1 and CDR2 are read off the germline V gene as SGHRS and YFSETQ. This specimen belongs to a study of cytomegalovirus exposure and HLA in healthy donors (TCRdb year 2017). As for the study more broadly: According to an earlier analysis of 587 of the donors, about 180 million T cells yielded 117 million unique TCR beta sequences and roughly 280 Gb of sequence data. An early release covering 550 to 650 HLA-typed donors comprised approximately 290 gigabases of sequencing data and some 79 million unique TCR sequences. Of the approximately 400 genotyped donors, 70% to 90% were placed in the genetic ancestry cluster associated with self-reported Caucasian donors. The aim of the study was to test whether cataloging public T cell receptors could identify signatures of past pathogen exposure. The T cell repertoires of several hundred subjects were profiled by immunosequencing and related to cytomegalovirus serostatus. Besides the first cohort of 500 to 700 subjects, a separate validation cohort made up of 120 or so different subjects was used. To predict cytomegalovirus infection status, the study combined high-throughput TCR immunosequencing, statistical association of individual TCRs with disease status, and machine learning. A later analysis re-analyzed previously published TCR beta repertoires from approximately 700 donors and added high-resolution HLA genotyping to study TCR occurrence patterns. Rather than using new phenotypic data, the later analysis identified candidate immune exposures from TCR beta sequences and from how often those sequences occurred across donors. An earlier analysis of 587 of the donors applied high-throughput TCR beta sequencing to assess whether each TCR beta V gene segment acted as functional or pseudogenic. Alongside the repertoire data, information on donor age, sex, ethnicity and CMV serostatus was compiled. In a later genetic analysis, genome-wide SNP genotypes for 398 of the 666 donors were used, and that subset was treated as a discovery cohort. Every discovery cohort repertoire had been produced on one sequencing platform. Class I and class II HLA loci were covered by the typing at four-digit resolution. Typing coverage varied by locus: about 629-640 donors for A, B, C, DRB1 and DQB1; approximately 520 for DQA1; more than 600 for DPA1; approximately 450 for DPB1. About 5 DR-DQ haplotypes were handled as single units for association and clustering, since linkage in the cohort was strong. Among roughly 400 genotyped donors of the cohort, an average of approximately 200,000 unique TCR beta nucleotide sequences was sequenced per donor, of which about 20% were non-productive.

Here is what the overall study found, with its caveats: The study gave a list of about 170 TCR beta chains associated with cytomegalovirus. A later genetic analysis associated a missense DCLRE1C variant with V-gene and J-gene trimming of TCR beta chains, and an independent cohort replicated the association. When HLA alleles, especially DR and DQ, strongly co-occurred, attributing TCR associations to individual alleles was difficult. Linkage disequilibrium might explain the correlated functional status among segregating V segments, but an unknown experimental factor could not be ruled out. Only TCR beta chains were sequenced in this cohort, and the absence of alpha or paired-chain data limited detectable features. Some IMGT-functional V segments, including TRBV6-2 and TRBV6-3, could not be distinguished by the 87-base-pair reads and were therefore excluded. A later analysis reported that several top co-occurrence clusters appeared linked to parvovirus B19, influenza, CMV and Epstein-Barr virus. In a later analysis, HLA-associated TCR beta chains were found to be more clonally expanded and to have lower generation probabilities than equally common non-associated chains. Fewer than 20 rarely observed V segments, including chromosome 9 orphons, were excluded from the earlier analysis of about 500 of the donors because counts were too low. The authors suggested that the approach could potentially be extended to other disease states and immunological phenotypes. In a later analysis, 16,951 TCR beta sequences were associated with specific HLA alleles at a false discovery rate of 0.05. Presence/absence analyses assumed roughly uniform sequencing depth across donors, an assumption that may not hold. A further reported finding was that TCR beta sequences accurately predicted the HLA-A and HLA-B alleles for most subjects in the first cohort. Immune exposure information for the cohort was limited to CMV serostatus. Because some donors lacked HLA typing at each locus, the association tests relied only on the typed subset. According to a later genetic analysis, donors in an Asian-associated ancestry cluster had fewer N-insertions in productive TCRs than the roughly 700-donor mean. Across donors, most TCR sequences were observed very rarely, whereas some public TCRs were present in many individuals. In an earlier analysis of 587 of the donors, most TCR beta V segments appeared in productive rearrangements about 87% or about 30% of the time, broadly matching IMGT annotations. The classifier was reported to diagnose cytomegalovirus status with high specificity and sensitivity in both the original cohort and the validation cohort. In vitro tests confirmed that a few of the cytomegalovirus-associated TCR beta chains recognize cytomegalovirus antigens. A later analysis found that most CMV-associated TCR beta chains appeared HLA-restricted, with HLA associations seemingly driven largely by CMV exposure. According to a later analysis, TCR association rates differed among HLA loci, with DRB1 alleles showing the most associated TCRs and HLA-C alleles showing the fewest. A cluster of highly shared sequence variants was judged likely to be a technical artifact of the sequencing pipeline.

This sequence uses TRBV5-1 and TRBJ2-7, with TRBD2 identical over 9 junction bases. The TCR originated in a man between 35 and 55 years old in good health and CMV-seropositive. The sequenced sample was PBMCs. CDR3 loop: CASSLTPSGAYEQYF. The sequenced DNA: TGCGCCAGCAGCTTGACCCCTAGCGGGGCCTACGAGCAGTACTTC.